This TCR beta chain was recorded in a study of blood T cells in healthy people across ages. V lost 6 bases and J lost 2; bases outside the gene matches: 9. The CDR3 runs to 15 residues. Germline-derived CDR1 and CDR2 are SGHTA and FQGNSA. Alongside a J-beta primer mix, a sample-barcoded 5' primer served in a second PCR lasting about 7 to 11 cycles. TCRdb itself ran the 5' RACE reads through MiXCR, one entry per CDR3 protein. The sample includes roughly 700,000 distinct CDR3 sequences, over 45% of them seen just once. V is TRBV7-2 and J is TRBJ2-7; 8 bases are shared with TRBD1. Specimen: blood. This sequence was found in a woman aged 60-75 years in good health. This CDR3 reads CASRIGQGITYEQYF. For the CDR3, the DNA is TGTGCCAGCAGGATTGGACAGGGCATTACCTACGAGCAGTACTTC.